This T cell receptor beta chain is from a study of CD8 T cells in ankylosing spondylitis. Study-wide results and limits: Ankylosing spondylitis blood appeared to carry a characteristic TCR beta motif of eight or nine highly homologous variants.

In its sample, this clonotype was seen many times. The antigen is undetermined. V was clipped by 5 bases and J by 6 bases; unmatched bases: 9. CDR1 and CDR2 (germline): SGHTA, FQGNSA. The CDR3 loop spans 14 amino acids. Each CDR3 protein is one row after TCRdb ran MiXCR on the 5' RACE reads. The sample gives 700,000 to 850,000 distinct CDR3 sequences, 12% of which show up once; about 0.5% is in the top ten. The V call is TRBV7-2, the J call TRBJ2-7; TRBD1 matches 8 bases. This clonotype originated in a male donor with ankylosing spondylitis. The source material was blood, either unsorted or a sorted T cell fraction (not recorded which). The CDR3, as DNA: TGTGCCAGCAGCCTCCGGGACAGGCACACCGAGCAGTACTTC. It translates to CASSLRDRHTEQYF.